Detailed here is one TCR beta chain. Antigen: not known. From 5'RACE with constant-segment primers came TCR alpha and TCR beta cDNA libraries that carried sample barcodes and UMIs. TCRdb redid the calling of the 5' RACE reads with MiXCR, one entry per CDR3 protein. The sample contains some 490,000 distinct CDR3 sequences, 18% of which appear only once. The data belong to a study of T-cell memory formation after mild COVID-19. Study in general: Among the donors, TCR clusters were largely specific to each donor. Findings and limits, study-wide: Later expanders leaned toward CD4+, whereas clones contracting from day 15 to 85 were balanced CD4/CD8. Mainly in CM and EM were contracting CD4+ clones; CD8+ were in EMRA.

Per germline, CDR1 MNHEY and CDR2 SVGAGI. The CDR3 runs 14 residues. V was shortened by 5 bases and J by 3 bases, with 11 bases between the two germline ends. The specimen sequenced was PBMCs or a T cell subset sorted from them (not recorded which). This clonotype originated in an adult woman who had mild COVID-19 (a few samples of this study predate the infection). Cell type and time point are not known. The chain has TRBV6-5 and TRBJ2-1; no reliable D call. CDR3 amino acids: CASSARLHYNEQFF. As DNA, the CDR3 is TGTGCCAGCAGTGCCCGACTCCACTACAATGAGCAGTTCTTC.